This T cell receptor (beta chain) was recorded in a study of cytomegalovirus exposure and HLA in healthy donors. The germline V and J ends were trimmed by 6 bases and 2 bases, with 8 bases remaining between them. Germline V gene sequence: CDR1 MNHEY, CDR2 SMNVEV (reference sequence). This CDR3 has 12 amino acids. This PCR relied on a set of 60 Vbeta primers and 13 Jbeta primers. The repertoire was sequenced with immunoSEQ multiplex PCR; TCRdb's copy has only in-frame clones and lacks some. The table includes approximately 150,000 clones, roughly 62% detected once. The TCR originated in a male donor in good health and CMV-seronegative. This chain connects TRBV27 to TRBJ2-7; D uncertain. The specimen was PBMCs. CDR3 DNA: TGTGCCAGCAGCACTAATCCCTACGAGCAGTACTTC. Translated: CASSTNPYEQYF.